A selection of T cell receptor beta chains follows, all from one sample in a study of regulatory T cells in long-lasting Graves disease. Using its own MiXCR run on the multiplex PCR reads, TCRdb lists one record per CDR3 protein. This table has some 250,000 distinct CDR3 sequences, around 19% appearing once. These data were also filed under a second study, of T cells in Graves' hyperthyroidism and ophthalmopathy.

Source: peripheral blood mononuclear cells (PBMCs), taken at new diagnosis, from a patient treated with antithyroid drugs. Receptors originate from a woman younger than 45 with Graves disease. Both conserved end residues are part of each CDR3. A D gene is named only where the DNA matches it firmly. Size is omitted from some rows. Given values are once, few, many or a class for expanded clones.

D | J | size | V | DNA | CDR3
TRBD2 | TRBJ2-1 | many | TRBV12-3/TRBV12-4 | TGTGCCAGCAGTTTAAGGGCTAGCGGTGCGGATGAGCAGTTCTTC | CASSLRASGADEQFF
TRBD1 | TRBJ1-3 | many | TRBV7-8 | TGTGCCAGCAGCTTAGCCAGGGGGCCCCTGTCTGGAAACACCATATATTTT | CASSLARGPLSGNTIYF
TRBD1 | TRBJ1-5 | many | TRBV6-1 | TGTGCCAGCAGCACTACAGGGGGCGCGAGTCAGCCCCAGCATTTT | CASSTTGGASQPQHF
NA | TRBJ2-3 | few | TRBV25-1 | TGTGCCAGCAGAACTGGCAGGGGAACAGATACGCAGTATTTT | CASRTGRGTDTQYF
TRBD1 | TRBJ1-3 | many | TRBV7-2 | TGTGCCAGCAGCCTTGCAGGGGGAGGAAACACCATATATTTT | CASSLAGGGNTIYF
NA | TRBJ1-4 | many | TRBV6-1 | TGTGCCAGCAGGAGACGGACTGCAACTAATGAAAAACTGTTTTTT | CASRRRTATNEKLFF
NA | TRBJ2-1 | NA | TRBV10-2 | TGCGCCAGCAGTGAGTCCGACAGGCGCCCCTACAATGAGCAGTTCTTC | CASSESDRRPYNEQFF
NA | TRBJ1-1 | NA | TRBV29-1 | TGCAGCGTTGCTACCCGAGTGACTGAAGCTTTCTTT | CSVATRVTEAFF
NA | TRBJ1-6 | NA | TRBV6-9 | TGTGCCAGCAGTTTACAGCCTGGCGCTCTCGACGGAGCCCTCCACTTT | CASSLQPGALDGALHF
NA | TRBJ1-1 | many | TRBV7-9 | TGTGCCAGCAGCTTGGCCAGACAGCTAACAAACACTGAAGCTTTCTTT | CASSLARQLTNTEAFF
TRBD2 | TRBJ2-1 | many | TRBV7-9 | TGTGCCAGCAGCCAAATGACTAGCGCTGACTCCTACAATGAGCAGTTCTTC | CASSQMTSADSYNEQFF
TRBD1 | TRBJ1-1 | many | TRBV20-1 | TGCAGTGCGGGATCCATGACAGGGGGCTCTGAAGCTTTCTTT | CSAGSMTGGSEAFF
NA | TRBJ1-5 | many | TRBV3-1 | TGTGCCAGCAGCCAAGGGGGCCGGCGAACAAGCAAGCCCCAGCATTTT | CASSQGGRRTSKPQHF
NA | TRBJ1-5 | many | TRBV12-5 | TGTGCTAGTGGTTTCTCGGAGTCACAGCCCCAGCATTTT | CASGFSESQPQHF
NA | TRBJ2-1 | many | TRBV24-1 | TGTGCCACCAGTGATGCTGGGGGGGGGGCCTCCTACAATGAGCAGTTCTTC | CATSDAGGGASYNEQFF
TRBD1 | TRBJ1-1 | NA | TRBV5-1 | TGCGCCAGCAGCACCGGGACAGGGGTGATGAACACTGAAGCTTTCTTT | CASSTGTGVMNTEAFF